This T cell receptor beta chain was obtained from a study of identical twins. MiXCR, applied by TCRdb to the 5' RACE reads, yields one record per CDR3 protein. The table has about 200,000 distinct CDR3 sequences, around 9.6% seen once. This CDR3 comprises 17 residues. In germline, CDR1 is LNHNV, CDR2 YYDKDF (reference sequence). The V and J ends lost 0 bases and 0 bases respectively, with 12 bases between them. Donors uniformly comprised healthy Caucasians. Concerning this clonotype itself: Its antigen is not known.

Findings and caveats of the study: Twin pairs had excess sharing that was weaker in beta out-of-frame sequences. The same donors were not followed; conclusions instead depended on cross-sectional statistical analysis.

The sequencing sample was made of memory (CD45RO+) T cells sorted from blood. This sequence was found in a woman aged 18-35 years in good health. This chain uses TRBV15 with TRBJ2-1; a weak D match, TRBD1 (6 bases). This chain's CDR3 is CATSREKEGVSYNEQFF. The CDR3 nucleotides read TGTGCCACCAGCAGAGAGAAAGAGGGGGTCTCCTACAATGAGCAGTTCTTC.